This TCR beta chain emerged from a study of T cell repertoires in cytomegalovirus infection. In the study overall: Well-studied HLA-B-restricted epitopes and recently identified HLA-C-restricted epitopes of CMV were both used in the study. Public TCR beta signatures provided an indication of both CMV infection and a matching HLA type.

This clonotype was seen only a few times. Its antigen is still unknown. Study-wide results and caveats: HLA-C-restricted TCR beta clonotypes specific for CMV led the ex vivo response. The study identified carriers of CMV plus the relevant HLA from cumulative public TCR beta family frequency.

Each CDR3 protein gets one entry after TCRdb re-called the reads with MiXCR. The table has tens of thousands of distinct CDR3 sequences, about a fifth seen once. This CDR3 has 13 residues. Germline-derived CDR1 and CDR2 are MNHEY and SMNVEV (reference sequence). Trimming cost V 5 bases and J 5 bases, with 10 bases left between them. This rearrangement joins TRBV27 to TRBJ2-1; TRBD1 is a possible D gene (6 bases). The sequence derives from a human donor in good health (CMV status not recorded). Some clones in this sample may be carry-over from other donors' samples. Sequencing used CD8+ T cells from cultured PBMCs, obtained from culture after CMV antigen stimulation. The CDR3 spells CASSGQSDNEQFF. The DNA of the CDR3 is TGTGCCAGCAGTGGACAGAGTGACAATGAGCAGTTCTTC.